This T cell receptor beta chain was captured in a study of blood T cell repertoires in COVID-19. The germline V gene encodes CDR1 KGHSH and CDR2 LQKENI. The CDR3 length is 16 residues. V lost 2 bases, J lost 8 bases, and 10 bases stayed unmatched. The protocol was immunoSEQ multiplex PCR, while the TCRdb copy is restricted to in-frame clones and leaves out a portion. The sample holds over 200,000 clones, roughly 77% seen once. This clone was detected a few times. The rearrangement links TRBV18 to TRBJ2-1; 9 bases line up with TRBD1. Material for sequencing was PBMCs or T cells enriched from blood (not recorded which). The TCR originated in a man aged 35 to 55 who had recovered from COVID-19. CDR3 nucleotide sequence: TGTGCCAGCTCACCATCACTGGGACAGGGTAGCGATGAGCAGTTCTTC. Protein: CASSPSLGQGSDEQFF.